A single sample is the source of the 31 T cell receptor beta chains below, sequenced in a study of cytomegalovirus exposure and HLA in healthy donors. PCR used 60 Vbeta primers and 13 Jbeta primers. Generated by immunoSEQ multiplex PCR, the TCRdb table keeps only in-frame clones and is missing some. Recorded here are around 130,000 clones; the top ten clones represent 1.5% to 2%. Material for sequencing was PBMCs. All receptors derive from a woman aged 55-69 years in good health and CMV-seronegative.

This chain links TRBV13 with TRBJ2-3; the match to TRBD2 covers 11 bases. The CDR3 length is 16 residues. With V trimmed by 5 bases and J by 3 bases, 7 bases remained unmatched. Germline-derived CDR1 and CDR2 are PRHDT and FYEKMQ (reference sequence). The CDR3 sequence: CASSTPGLAETDTQYF. The CDR3 DNA reads TGTGCCAGCAGCACACCGGGACTAGCGGAAACAGATACGCAGTATTTT. The full variable domain, completed using reference TRBV13 and TRBJ2-3, is AAGVIQSPRHLIKEKRETATLKCYPIPRHDTVYWYQQGPGQDPQFLISFYEKMQSDKGSIPDRFSAQQFSDYHSELNMSSLELGDSALYFCASSTPGLAETDTQYFGPGTRLTVL.

The chain carries TRBV7-6 and TRBJ2-2; D is possibly TRBD2 (5 bases). V shed 4 bases and J shed 4 bases, with 10 bases lying between them. This CDR3 has 14 residues. Looked up from germline, CDR1 is SGHVS and CDR2 is FNYEAQ. CDR3 sequence reads: CASSSTRITGELFF. The CDR3 DNA is TGTGCCAGCAGCTCCACTAGGATCACCGGGGAGCTGTTTTTT.

The CDR3 sequence is CASSVEWVGEAFF. The CDR3 DNA sequence: TGTGCCAGCAGCGTAGAATGGGTGGGCGAAGCTTTCTTT. The chain joins TRBV9 to TRBJ1-1; unclear D gene. Trimming took off 0 bases at V and 8 bases at J, with 11 bases between the two ends. The CDR3 is 13 residues long. Germline V gene data show CDR1 as SGDLS and CDR2 as YYNGEE. Using reference TRBV9 and TRBJ1-1 for the parts outside the CDR3, the full variable domain is DSGVTQTPKHLITATGQRVTLRCSPRSGDLSVYWYQQSLDQGLQFLIQYYNGEERAKGNILERFSAQQFPDLHSELNLSSLELGDSALYFCASSVEWVGEAFFGQGTRLTVV.

This rearrangement joins TRBV7-9 to TRBJ2-5; perhaps TRBD1 as D (5 bases). The CDR3 is 17 residues long. Germline V CDR1 and CDR2: SEHNR, FQNEAQ (reference sequence). The V end lost 5 bases, the J end lost 2 bases, and 21 bases lay between the germline ends. CDR3 nucleotides: TGTGCCAGCAGCCCCAGGAGCATGGGGCTCAGACAAGAGACCCAGTACTTC. Protein product: CASSPRSMGLRQETQYF.

V is TRBV4-1 and J is TRBJ2-1; 10 bases align to TRBD1. Germline V gene sequence: CDR1 MGHRA, CDR2 YSYEKL. The V and J ends lost 7 bases and 2 bases, in that order; junction bases with no gene match: 8. The CDR3 has 16 residues. CDR3 nucleotide sequence: TGCGCCAGCAACCCCTCGGGGACAGGGGCCTACAATGAGCAGTTCTTC. It encodes CASNPSGTGAYNEQFF.

This chain joins TRBV14 and TRBJ1-2, with TRBD1 matching over 8 bases. Germline V CDR1 and CDR2: SGHDN, FVKESK. The CDR3 is 13 residues long. V was pared by 3 bases and J by 5 bases, with 2 bases of the junction left unmatched. The DNA of the CDR3 is TGTGCCAGCAGCCACAGGGGGCAATATGGCTACACCTTC. Its translation is CASSHRGQYGYTF.

The V and J genes are TRBV4-1 and TRBJ1-6, with unresolved D. This CDR3 spans 14 amino acids. Trimming left V 0 bases short and J 10 bases short, with 10 bases between. Per germline, CDR1 MGHRA and CDR2 YSYEKL. The CDR3 DNA reads TGCGCCAGCAGCCAAGAGGAGCAGCGATCACCCCTCCACTTT. It translates to CASSQEEQRSPLHF.

This chain uses TRBV10-3 with TRBJ2-3, with D uncertain. Germline lookup yields CDR1 ENHRY and CDR2 SYGVKD. There are 14 residues in the CDR3. Trimming shortened V by 2 bases and J by 2 bases, and 8 bases separated the two germline ends. The CDR3 DNA is TGTGCCATCAGTGAGAGAGGCCACACAGATACGCAGTATTTT. It specifies CAISERGHTDTQYF.

This chain connects TRBV2 to TRBJ1-2; D may be TRBD1 (6 bases). Germline loops: CDR1 SNHLY, CDR2 FYNNEI. V lost 5 bases and J lost 3, with 19 bases in between. The CDR3 sequence is 16 residues long. This chain's CDR3 is CASSPSLGGEDYGYTF. The CDR3 DNA is TGTGCCAGCAGTCCGTCTCTTGGGGGCGAGGACTATGGCTACACCTTC.

This chain joins TRBV4-1 and TRBJ1-4; D call uncertain. The CDR3 totals 14 residues. Between the trimmed V and J ends, which lost 1 base and 8 bases, there was a span of 11 bases. Per germline, CDR1 MGHRA and CDR2 YSYEKL. The CDR3 region is CASSQALIVEKLFF. The CDR3 bases are TGCGCCAGCAGCCAAGCCTTAATCGTGGAAAAACTGTTTTTT.

The rearrangement joins TRBV7-9 to TRBJ2-2; 8 bases are a match to TRBD1. Germline V gene data show CDR1 as SEHNR and CDR2 as FQNEAQ (reference sequence). CDR3 length: 15 amino acids. V trimming: 5 bases; J trimming: 2 bases; junction bases outside the gene matches: 4. The CDR3 DNA sequence: TGTGCCAGCAGCCTGGGACAGGTCAACACCGGGGAGCTGTTTTTT. Its translation is CASSLGQVNTGELFF.

CDR3 sequence: CAISGRQGPNTEAFF. DNA for the CDR3: TGTGCCATCAGCGGTCGACAGGGACCGAACACTGAAGCTTTCTTT. The V and J genes are TRBV10-3 and TRBJ1-1, with 7 bases identical to TRBD1. Looked up from germline, CDR1 is ENHRY and CDR2 is SYGVKD. V trimming: 6 bases; J trimming: 1 base; junction bases outside the gene matches: 8. The CDR3 contains 15 residues.

The chain has TRBV14 and TRBJ1-1; D ambiguous. The CDR3 length is 14 residues. The V end lost 3 bases, the J end lost 1 base, and 9 bases lay between the germline ends. Per the germline V gene, CDR1 is SGHDN and CDR2 is FVKESK. The DNA for the CDR3 is TGTGCCAGCAGCCAGGTGACGGGGAACACTGAAGCTTTCTTT. Residues: CASSQVTGNTEAFF.

The V and J genes are TRBV7-9 and TRBJ2-7; 8 bases fit TRBD2. This CDR3 spans 19 amino acids. In germline, CDR1 is SEHNR, CDR2 FQNEAQ (reference sequence). After removal of 5 bases from V and 6 bases from J, the junction contained 24 bases not matched to a gene. The DNA of the CDR3 is TGTGCCAGCAGCAGACGGGGGGGGCCCTTACCTATTCCGGACTCCGAGCAGTACTTC. Its translation: CASSRRGGPLPIPDSEQYF.

The chain has TRBV19 and TRBJ2-1; 10 positions match TRBD2. This CDR3 has 17 amino acids. Germline V gene sequence: CDR1 LNHDA, CDR2 SQIVND (reference sequence). The V gene end was trimmed by 5 bases and the J gene end by 6 bases; junction bases not matched to a gene: 13. CDR3 DNA sequence: TGTGCCAGTAGTCCACTCTCTAGCGGGAGATCGGGCAATGAGCAGTTCTTC. Translated: CASSPLSSGRSGNEQFF.

For this clone: One end of the junction is discordant with germline, which a read error may explain. CDR3 in DNA: TGCGCCAGCAGCTTAGGGACAAGCCTACGAGCTGCGGACTTC. It yields the protein CASSLGTSLRAADF. This sequence joins TRBV5-1 and TRBJ2-5, with TRBD1 as a possible D gene (6 bases). CDR1 is SGHRS, CDR2 YFSETQ, per germline. CDR3 length: 14 amino acids.

The DNA for the CDR3 is TGTGCCAGCAGCGCAGAGGGGACTCGCTACAATGAGCAGTTCTTC. Translation: CASSAEGTRYNEQFF. The chain couples TRBV9 to TRBJ2-1; a weak D match, TRBD2 (6 bases). In germline, CDR1 is SGDLS, CDR2 YYNGEE. Trimming shortened V by 3 bases and J by 3 bases, and 13 bases separated the two germline ends. This CDR3 spans 15 amino acids.

The gene calls are TRBV18 and TRBJ2-2; 8 bases match TRBD1. The germline V gene has CDR1 KGHSH and CDR2 LQKENI. CDR3 length: 15 amino acids. V lost 7 bases and J lost 4; bases outside the gene matches: 8. The CDR3 spells CASLTGTGLTGELFF. The CDR3 nucleotides read TGTGCCAGCTTAACGGGGACAGGTCTCACCGGGGAGCTGTTTTTT.

The V gene is TRBV5-6, the J gene TRBJ1-1, with TRBD1 as a possible D gene (5 bases). CDR3 length equals 13 residues. Per germline, CDR1 SGHDT and CDR2 YYEEEE. Trimming removed 2 bases from V and 6 bases from J, with 11 bases in between. The CDR3 protein is CASSFGGGPEAFF. CDR3 bases: TGTGCCAGCAGCTTCGGGGGAGGCCCTGAAGCTTTCTTT.

The CDR3, as DNA: TGTGCCATCAGGTTGGGACAGGGGAACACTGAAGCTTTCTTT. Encoded protein: CAIRLGQGNTEAFF. The chain carries TRBV10-3 and TRBJ1-1, with TRBD1 matching 9 bases. CDR1 and CDR2 from the germline V gene are ENHRY and SYGVKD. The CDR3 is 14 amino acids. V lost 6 bases and J lost 1; bases outside the gene matches: 3.

V gene TRBV9 combines with J gene TRBJ2-3, with D possibly matching TRBD2 (7 bases). From germline, CDR1 is SGDLS and CDR2 YYNGEE. The CDR3 loop spans 16 amino acids. The V and J ends lost 4 bases and 4 bases respectively, with 19 bases between them. CDR3 in amino acids: CASSPGGGETSDTQYF. The CDR3 DNA sequence: TGTGCCAGCAGCCCAGGAGGGGGGGAAACCTCAGATACGCAGTATTTT.

V usage is TRBV29-1 and J usage is TRBJ2-1; 7 bases map to TRBD2. Looked up from germline, CDR1 is SQVTM and CDR2 is ANQGSEA. This CDR3 comprises 13 residues. With 1 base clipped from V and 7 bases from J, the junction kept 4 bases outside the gene matches. As DNA, the CDR3 is TGCAGCGTTGAAGTTGGGGGAGGGAATGAGCAGTTCTTC. It encodes CSVEVGGGNEQFF.

The DNA of the CDR3 is TGCAGCGTTGATGGGGGGACTAGCGGGGGGGAAGATACGCAGTATTTT. Translating gives CSVDGGTSGGEDTQYF. The chain is built from TRBV29-1 and TRBJ2-3; 16 bases fit TRBD2. Trimming at V came to 3 bases and at J to 5 bases, leaving 5 bases not matched to a gene. The V gene's germline CDR1 is SQVTM and CDR2 ANQGSEA. The CDR3 is 16 amino acids.

The chain recombines TRBV27 with TRBJ2-5; 8 bases are shared with TRBD2. CDR3 length: 16 residues. The V gene's germline CDR1 is MNHEY and CDR2 SMNVEV (reference sequence). V lost 8 bases to trimming and J lost 5 bases; unmatched junction nucleotides: 16. Here the CDR3 DNA reads TGTGCCAGCCGGGGACGATTAGCGGGGCTTATGGAGACCCAGTACTTC. Translated: CASRGRLAGLMETQYF.

The chain employs TRBV7-8 and TRBJ1-4, with 9 bases that match TRBD1. V was clipped by 4 bases and J by 8 bases; unmatched bases: 8. The germline gives CDR1 SGHVS, CDR2 FQNEAQ. This CDR3 region has 15 residues. The CDR3 coding sequence is TGTGCCAGCAGCTCCTCCGGGACAGGGTTCGAAAAACTGTTTTTT. It is translated as CASSSSGTGFEKLFF.

J is TRBJ2-1 and V is TRBV10-1, with 8 bases that match TRBD2. This CDR3 has 15 residues. CDR1 is WNHNN, CDR2 SYGVQD, per germline (reference sequence). The J segment lost 7 bases and the V segment lost 4 bases, leaving 9 bases of the junction unmatched. The CDR3: CASSGPRGDHNEQFF. The DNA for the CDR3 is TGCGCCAGCAGTGGGCCGCGGGGGGACCATAATGAGCAGTTCTTC.

The chain uses TRBV28 and TRBJ1-3, with D perhaps matching TRBD1 (6 bases). Between the trimmed V and J ends, which lost 6 bases and 2 bases, there was a span of 11 bases. The CDR3 runs 14 residues. Germline-derived CDR1 and CDR2 are MDHEN and SYDVKM. The CDR3 sequence: CASRTGWAGNTIYF. CDR3 nucleotide sequence: TGTGCCAGCAGAACAGGGTGGGCTGGAAACACCATATATTTT.

The gene calls are TRBV13 and TRBJ2-2; a possible D gene is TRBD2 (6 bases). The ends were cut back, 4 bases at V and 2 bases at J, with 8 bases in the middle. The CDR3 covers 14 residues. CDR1 and CDR2 (germline): PRHDT, FYEKMQ (reference sequence). The CDR3 spells CASSSGLNTGELFF. DNA for the CDR3: TGTGCCAGCAGCTCGGGACTCAACACCGGGGAGCTGTTTTTT. Complete variable domain (other parts from reference TRBV13 and TRBJ2-2): AAGVIQSPRHLIKEKRETATLKCYPIPRHDTVYWYQQGPGQDPQFLISFYEKMQSDKGSIPDRFSAQQFSDYHSELNMSSLELGDSALYFCASSSGLNTGELFFGEGSRLTVL.

This chain joins TRBV6-6 and TRBJ1-5; TRBD1 agrees at 12 bases. Per the germline V gene, CDR1 is MNHNY and CDR2 is SVGAGI (reference sequence). J gave up 11 bases and V 5 bases, and 10 bases lay outside the gene matches. The length of the CDR3 is 15 residues. CDR3 bases: TGTGCCAGCAGTGGGGGACAGGGGGCAGTGATGGCCCAGCATTTT. It is translated as CASSGGQGAVMAQHF.

The CDR3 DNA reads TGTGCCAGCAGCGGCCAATCCCTACTGGCGGGGGGTTTCAATGAGCAGTTCTTC. It translates to CASSGQSLLAGGFNEQFF. The chain couples TRBV11-3 to TRBJ2-1; 8 nucleotides agree with TRBD2. The V and J ends lost 5 bases and 6 bases, in that order; junction bases with no gene match: 18. Germline-derived CDR1 and CDR2 are SGHNT and YENEEA. CDR3 length: 18 amino acids.

V and J are TRBV6-1 and TRBJ1-2; D is possibly TRBD1 (5 bases). The germline gives CDR1 MNHNS, CDR2 SASEGT. The CDR3 runs to 14 residues. The V end lost 6 bases, the J end lost 2 bases, and 13 bases lay between the germline ends. Here the CDR3 reads CASSERGKNYGYTF. In DNA form, the CDR3 reads TGTGCCAGCAGCGAAAGGGGCAAGAACTATGGCTACACCTTC.